This T cell receptor (beta chain) was captured by sequencing in a study of blood T cells in healthy people across ages (dated by TCRdb to the mid-2010s). About the full investigation: Template switching captured roughly one uniquely barcoded TCR beta cDNA molecule per two T cells in model experiments. To track age-related changes in TCR beta repertoire diversity, the study relied on deep sequencing normalized with unique cDNA molecular identifiers. Donors were grouped into four age groups: young (average roughly 17 years), middle-aged (around 39), aged (about 59) and long-lived (approximately 82). Donors of different ages were randomly distributed across sequencing lanes to avoid experimental bias. The study analyzed two additional independent replicas of 1 million unique cDNA reads from the same blood draw for two donors, one aged 18 to 30 and one aged 80 or older. Paper-wide results and their limitations: Since profiling was done on bulk unsorted PBMCs, naive and antigen-experienced compartments could not be conclusively compared. The long-lived group showed more naive CD4+ T cells, fewer expanded clones and increased TCR diversity than the aged group, suggesting age selection. Observed TCR beta diversity per million T cells fell roughly linearly with age, and a significant reduction was already apparent by age roughly 41. Estimates of total diversity from one million sequenced T cells were regarded as lower bounds and underestimates. There was a strong correlation between observed TCR beta diversity and the percentage of naive T cells measured by flow cytometry. The CMV infection status of donors was not known, potentially confounding age-related changes in expanded clonotypes.

The roughly 39 donors, aged roughly 6 to 95 years, were systemically healthy Caucasian individuals from Russia. About 9.1 milliliters of peripheral blood were collected from each donor into EDTA-treated Vacutainer tubes. Ficoll-Paque density-gradient centrifugation was used to isolate PBMCs, with at least 7 million per sample. Trizol reagent was used to extract total RNA from the PBMCs, yielding at least 5.5 micrograms per sample. Naive CD45RAhigh/CD27high T cell percentages were measured by flow cytometry on a PBMC aliquot from every donor. Library creation used 5' RACE. The run used an Illumina HiSeq 2500. The second PCR ran for roughly 7 to 11 cycles and used a J-beta primer mix along with a sample-barcoded 5' primer. Each TCR beta cDNA molecule received a unique molecular identifier from a template-switch 5' adaptor carrying 12 random nucleotides. Each sample yielded at least 3 million CDR3-containing paired-end reads. All of the RNA was converted into first-strand cDNA using the Mint cDNA synthesis kit, with a TRBC-specific oligonucleotide serving as the primer. After uracil-DNA glycosylase treatment, a first 18-cycle PCR used universal primers M1SS and BC2_uni_R on all cDNA. From the authors' description of their analysis: Each sample was normalized by randomly selecting 1 million high-quality reads, each carrying a distinct molecular identifier. Reads with shared molecular identifiers were discarded instead of being binned into consensus sequences. MiTCR, with a Q25 quality threshold and the strictest error-elimination algorithm, was used for CDR3 identification, clonotype clustering and error correction. A nonparametric unseen species model with Euler transformation was used to estimate a lower bound on total TCR beta diversity. Starting from the raw public reads, TCRdb applied fastp trimming at Q25, assembled clones with MiXCR and retained in-frame beta chains. When rows share a CDR3 protein, they turn into one entry using the most common DNA and genes. TCRdb, not the authors, supplied the V and J calls. Recorded for this sample are almost 1 million distinct CDR3 sequences; 51% of them occurred a single time. The leading ten clones occupy over 20% of the sample.

The sample holds a few counts of this clonotype. It lacks a known antigen. The input lacks base qualities; no much larger clone sits a single base away. Reading from cysteine to phenylalanine, the CDR3 counts 18 amino acids. Of the read, only the CDR3 DNA is kept; its 54 bases are in frame from base 1. Clipping removes 0 bases from V and 4 bases from J, with 12 as the unmatched junction base count. The germline V gene encodes CDR1 MGHRA and CDR2 YSYEKL. The sample comprised blood. The chain employs TRBV4-1 and TRBJ2-1; 7 of the junction bases match TRBD2. The clonotype was recovered from a woman between 55 and 75 years old in good health. DNA sequence: TGCGCCAGCAGCCAAGACGGCGGCGGGAGTGACCCTTACAATGAGCAGTTCTTC. The resulting protein is CASSQDGGGSDPYNEQFF.